These 25 T cell receptor beta chains share one sample of origin, sequenced in a study of shared clonotypes between healthy human individuals. Cells designated naive CD8 were CD45RO-negative and were positively selected for CCR7, with terminally differentiated effector memory CD45RA+ cells excluded. Assay: immunoSEQ multiplex PCR; the TCRdb copy retains only in-frame clones and omits some. The sample comprises about 580,000 clones, roughly 98% of which are singletons, and more than 0.3% rests with the top ten. Sample: naive CD8+ T cells sorted from blood. These receptors all stem from a young man in good health.

The chain links TRBV7-9 to TRBJ2-1; 10 bases align to TRBD2. The CDR3 contains 16 residues. With V trimmed by 4 bases and J by 9 bases, 12 bases remained unmatched. The germline V gene has CDR1 SEHNR and CDR2 FQNEAQ (reference sequence). The CDR3 region has the DNA TGTGCCAGCAGCTCGTATCTAGCGGGAGCCCACAGTGAGCAGTTCTTC. This codes for CASSSYLAGAHSEQFF.

This clone was detected once. The genes are TRBV2 and TRBJ1-2, with unresolved D. Germline CDR1 and CDR2: SNHLY and FYNNEI. Trimming removed 2 bases from V and 4 bases from J, with 17 bases in between. The CDR3 totals 16 residues. The chain's CDR3 is CASSELGGVTFYGYTF. For the CDR3, the DNA is TGTGCCAGCAGTGAACTTGGAGGAGTCACCTTCTATGGCTACACCTTC.

The J gene is TRBJ2-2, the V gene TRBV11-2, with D perhaps matching TRBD1 (5 bases). There are 14 residues in the CDR3. CDR1 is SGHAT, CDR2 FQNNGV, per germline. The V end was cut by 4 bases, the J end by 3 bases, with 9 bases between. The CDR3 region is CASSSWTYTGELFF. CDR3 nucleotide sequence: TGTGCCAGCAGCTCATGGACATACACCGGGGAGCTGTTTTTT.

The rearrangement uses TRBV2 and TRBJ1-4; 7 bases are a match to TRBD1. This CDR3 has 13 amino acids. With V trimmed by 8 bases and J by 8 bases, 8 bases remained unmatched. Germline-derived CDR1 and CDR2 are SNHLY and FYNNEI. In DNA form, the CDR3 reads TGTGCCAGCCGCCGGGACAGCGAGGAAAAACTGTTTTTT. It specifies CASRRDSEEKLFF.

The chain employs TRBV28 and TRBJ2-5; tentative D call: TRBD2 (5 bases). There are 12 residues in the CDR3. Between the trimmed V and J ends, which lost 3 bases and 5 bases, there was a span of 7 bases. Looked up from germline, CDR1 is MDHEN and CDR2 is SYDVKM. For the CDR3, the DNA is TGTGCCAGCAGTTTGGGAGCGGAGACCCAGTACTTC. Its protein product is CASSLGAETQYF.

CDR3 amino acids: CASSDRYQPQHF. DNA of the CDR3: TGTGCCAGCAGTGACCGCTATCAGCCCCAGCATTTT. The chain uses TRBV7-9 and TRBJ1-5; D gene unclear. Germline V gene sequence: CDR1 SEHNR, CDR2 FQNEAQ (reference sequence). V lost 6 bases and J 5 bases, leaving 8 bases between the germline ends. CDR3 length: 12 residues. Full variable domain (remainder filled in from reference TRBV7-9 and TRBJ1-5): DTGVSQNPRHKITKRGQNVTFRCDPISEHNRLYWYRQTLGQGPEFLTYFQNEAQLEKSRLLSDRFSAERPKGSFSTLEIQRTEQGDSAMYLCASSDRYQPQHFGDGTRLSIL.

The genes are TRBV9 and TRBJ2-7, with D possibly being TRBD2 (6 bases). Germline V gives CDR1 SGDLS, CDR2 YYNGEE. Trimming pared 3 bases from V and 0 bases from J, leaving 13 bases between. This CDR3 contains 15 residues. CDR3 coding DNA: TGTGCCAGCAGCGCCGTTGGGGGGAGCTCCTACGAGCAGTACTTC. Translated, it gives CASSAVGGSSYEQYF.

This clone is a singleton in its sample. The rearrangement joins TRBV30 to TRBJ1-4; no firm D call. Trimming took off 0 bases at V and 0 bases at J, with 14 bases between the two ends. Germline V gene lookup returns CDR1 GTSNPN and CDR2 SVGIG (reference sequence). This CDR3 is built from 17 residues. The CDR3 loop reads CAWSVFDLDATNEKLFF. The CDR3 nucleotides read TGTGCCTGGAGTGTCTTCGATTTAGACGCAACTAATGAAAAACTGTTTTTT.

The V gene is TRBV7-9, the J gene TRBJ2-7; 7 bases align to TRBD1. Germline CDR1 SEHNR, CDR2 FQNEAQ (reference sequence). This CDR3 is built from 13 residues. V lost 4 bases to trimming and J lost 3 bases; unmatched junction nucleotides: 3. The CDR3 nucleotides are TGTGCCAGCAGCTCGGGACAGCTCTACGAGCAGTACTTC. Protein: CASSSGQLYEQYF.

The chain links TRBV7-6 to TRBJ2-1; D is possibly TRBD1 (5 bases). The CDR3 loop spans 15 amino acids. The germline V gene encodes CDR1 SGHVS and CDR2 FNYEAQ. V was trimmed by 1 base and J by 7 bases, leaving 14 bases between them. In DNA, the CDR3 is TGTGCCAGCAGCTTAGGGACAATATTGAGGAATGAGCAGTTCTTC. This sequence encodes CASSLGTILRNEQFF.

The chain uses TRBV6-5 and TRBJ2-3; D call uncertain. V gave up 8 bases and J gave up 3 bases, with 6 bases separating them. Germline V gene lookup returns CDR1 MNHEY and CDR2 SVGAGI. The CDR3 length is 11 residues. CDR3 nucleotides: TGTGCCAGCTTAGGGACAGATACGCAGTATTTT. Amino acids: CASLGTDTQYF.

This chain uses TRBV29-1 with TRBJ1-2, with 9 nucleotides matching TRBD1. In germline, CDR1 is SQVTM, CDR2 ANQGSEA. The CDR3 is 14 residues long. J was trimmed by 3 bases and V by 6 bases; bases with no gene match: 8. CDR3 DNA: TGCAGCGTGTACGCGGGACAGGGACACTATGGCTACACCTTC. Translation: CSVYAGQGHYGYTF. The variable domain in full, completed from reference TRBV29-1 and TRBJ1-2, reads SAVISQKPSRDICQRGTSLTIQCQVDSQVTMMFWYRQQPGQSLTLIATANQGSEATYESGFVIDKFPISRPNLTFSTLTVSNMSPEDSSIYLCSVYAGQGHYGYTFGSGTRLTVV.

This CDR3 is CASSAGTSGSYEFF. DNA of the CDR3: TGTGCCAGCAGCGCCGGGACTAGCGGGAGTTATGAGTTCTTC. J is TRBJ2-1 and V is TRBV7-2; 14 nucleotides match TRBD2. The CDR3 runs 14 residues. The ends lost 5 bases at V and 14 bases at J; junction bases unmatched: 8. The germline V gene encodes CDR1 SGHTA and CDR2 FQGNSA.

The gene calls are TRBV27 and TRBJ2-7; TRBD1 agrees at 8 bases. The V segment lost 5 bases and the J segment 6 bases; nucleotides outside the gene matches: 6. This CDR3 region has 13 residues. The germline V gene encodes CDR1 MNHEY and CDR2 SMNVEV (reference sequence). The DNA of the CDR3 is TGTGCCAGCAGTAAGACAGGGGTCTCCGAGCAGTACTTC. Translation gives CASSKTGVSEQYF.

The chain has TRBV7-9 and TRBJ2-3; 8 nucleotides align to TRBD1. Germline values: CDR1 SEHNR, CDR2 FQNEAQ (reference sequence). CDR3 length: 15 amino acids. The V segment lost 5 bases and the J segment 0 bases; nucleotides outside the gene matches: 4. The CDR3 loop reads CASSPRTGSTDTQYF. CDR3 DNA sequence: TGTGCCAGCAGCCCAAGGACAGGGAGCACAGATACGCAGTATTTT.

The CDR3 DNA sequence: TGTGCCAGCAGGCAACGGAACTACAATGAGCAGTTCTTC. This translates into CASRQRNYNEQFF. The chain carries TRBV27 and TRBJ2-1, with no clear D. This CDR3 spans 13 amino acids. Looked up from germline, CDR1 is MNHEY and CDR2 is SMNVEV (reference sequence). Trimming pared 6 bases from V and 3 bases from J, leaving 9 bases between.

J is TRBJ2-7 and V is TRBV27; 10 nucleotides line up with TRBD1. The V gene's germline CDR1 is MNHEY and CDR2 SMNVEV (reference sequence). V shed 8 bases, J shed 1 base, and the junction held 2 bases outside the gene matches. This CDR3 is 13 amino acids long. CDR3 sequence: CASGQGVSYEQYF. CDR3 DNA: TGTGCCAGCGGACAGGGGGTATCCTACGAGCAGTACTTC.

This CDR3 reads CASSERVENAKTQYF. As DNA, the CDR3 is TGTGCCAGCAGTGAGCGGGTCGAGAACGCGAAGACCCAGTACTTC. The chain uses TRBV6-1 and TRBJ2-5, with D possibly being TRBD2 (5 bases). V dropped 3 bases and J dropped 6 bases, with 17 bases sitting between them. Germline-derived CDR1 and CDR2 are MNHNS and SASEGT. CDR3 size: 15 residues.

V gene TRBV18 combines with J gene TRBJ2-3; tentatively, D is TRBD1 (6 bases). This CDR3 contains 18 residues. Germline V gene sequence: CDR1 KGHSH, CDR2 LQKENI. The V and J ends lost 3 bases and 4 bases respectively, with 23 bases between them. CDR3 protein: CASSPGTSGLNFADTQYF. Here the CDR3 DNA reads TGTGCCAGCTCACCTGGGACATCGGGGCTGAATTTTGCAGATACGCAGTATTTT. The variable domain in full, with the rest retrieved from reference TRBV18 and TRBJ2-3, is NAGVMQNPRHLVRRRGQEARLRCSPMKGHSHVYWYRQLPEEGLKFMVYLQKENIIDESGMPKERFSAEFPKEGPSILRIQQVVRGDSAAYFCASSPGTSGLNFADTQYFGPGTRLTVL.

V gene TRBV15 combines with J gene TRBJ2-7; a possible D gene is TRBD2 (5 bases). V was pared by 0 bases and J by 4 bases, with 7 bases between. Germline assignment: CDR1 LNHNV and CDR2 YYDKDF (reference sequence). This CDR3 spans 13 amino acids. The CDR3 DNA reads TGTGCCACCAGCAGAGAATGGACTTACGAGCAGTACTTC. Translating gives CATSREWTYEQYF.

This sequence joins TRBV5-1 and TRBJ2-1; D is possibly TRBD1 (6 bases). Trimming stripped 4 bases from V and 3 bases from J, with 11 bases between. Looked up from germline, CDR1 is SGHRS and CDR2 is YFSETQ. The CDR3 has 14 residues. The CDR3 here is CASSNGTHYNEQFF. The CDR3 DNA follows: TGCGCCAGCAGCAACGGGACACACTACAATGAGCAGTTCTTC.

V and J are TRBV7-9 and TRBJ1-1; a weak D match, TRBD1 (5 bases). V was pared by 0 bases and J by 0 bases, with 14 bases between. The CDR3 extends over 17 amino acids. Germline assignment: CDR1 SEHNR and CDR2 FQNEAQ (reference sequence). CDR3 sequence reads: CASSLASTGVVNTEAFF. Written as DNA, the CDR3 is TGTGCCAGCAGCTTAGCGTCGACGGGGGTGGTGAACACTGAAGCTTTCTTT.

The chain uses TRBV27 and TRBJ2-2, with 7 bases matching TRBD1. The CDR3 covers 14 residues. Germline loops: CDR1 MNHEY, CDR2 SMNVEV (reference sequence). V lost 3 bases to trimming and J lost 6 bases; unmatched junction nucleotides: 4. The CDR3 DNA sequence: TGTGCCAGCAGTTTGGACAGGCCCGCCGGGGAGCTGTTTTTT. Translation: CASSLDRPAGELFF.

J is TRBJ2-1 and V is TRBV14, with D unresolved. The CDR3 contains 12 residues. Germline assignment: CDR1 SGHDN and CDR2 FVKESK. The V and J ends lost 0 bases and 9 bases respectively, with 6 bases between them. The CDR3 loop reads CASSQESSEQFF. In DNA form, the CDR3 reads TGTGCCAGCAGCCAAGAGTCAAGTGAGCAGTTCTTC. Based on the CDR3 plus reference TRBV14 and TRBJ2-1, the full variable domain is EAGVTQFPSHSVIEKGQTVTLRCDPISGHDNLYWYRRVMGKEIKFLLHFVKESKQDESGMPNNRFLAERTGGTYSTLKVQPAELEDSGVYFCASSQESSEQFFGPGTRLTVL.

The V gene is TRBV11-2, the J gene TRBJ2-7; 7 positions match TRBD1. Germline lookup yields CDR1 SGHAT and CDR2 FQNNGV. V shed 4 bases and J 3 bases; nucleotides not matched to a gene: 6. CDR3 length equals 14 residues. CDR3 sequence reads: CASSYDREYYEQYF. The CDR3 DNA sequence: TGTGCCAGCAGCTACGACAGGGAGTACTACGAGCAGTACTTC.